In its sample, the clone carrying this TCR beta chain was seen a few times. The data belong to a study of chemoradiotherapy in HPV16-positive cancers. The germline CDR1 and CDR2 sequences are SEHNR and FQNEAQ (reference sequence). CDR3 size: 16 residues. V gave up 6 bases and J gave up 3 bases; unmatched junction bases: 10. Sequencing used immunoSEQ multiplex PCR; TCRdb keeps in-frame clones, though not all of them. The data show some 12,000 clones, more than 85% seen once. Repeated repertoire sampling spanned the course of chemoradiotherapy. This sequence joins TRBV7-9 and TRBJ1-4; TRBD1 aligns across 7 bases. Sequencing used blood, obtained from a patient who underwent chemoradiotherapy. The TCR was taken from a human donor with HPV-associated anogenital cancer. The CDR3 DNA reads TGTGCCAGCAGTTCAATACCGGGACAGCCTAATGAAAAACTGTTTTTT. Amino acid sequence: CASSSIPGQPNEKLFF.